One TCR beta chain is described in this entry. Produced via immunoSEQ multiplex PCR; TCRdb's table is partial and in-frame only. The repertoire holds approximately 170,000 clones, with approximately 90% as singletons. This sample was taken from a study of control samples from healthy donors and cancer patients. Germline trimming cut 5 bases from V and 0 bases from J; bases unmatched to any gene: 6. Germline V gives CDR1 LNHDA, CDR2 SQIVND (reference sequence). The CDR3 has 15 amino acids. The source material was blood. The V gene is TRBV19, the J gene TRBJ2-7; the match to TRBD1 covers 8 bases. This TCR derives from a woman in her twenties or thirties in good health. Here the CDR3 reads CASSPGTGASYEQYF. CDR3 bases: TGTGCCAGTAGTCCAGGGACAGGAGCCTCCTACGAGCAGTACTTC.